This T cell receptor (beta chain) was found in a study of T cell responses to AZD1222 COVID-19 vaccine. CDR3 length equals 14 residues. Germline V CDR1 and CDR2: WSHSY, SAAADI. V gave up 2 bases and J gave up 4 bases, with 8 bases separating them. The protocol was immunoSEQ multiplex PCR, while the TCRdb copy is restricted to in-frame clones and leaves out a portion. In the table there are approximately 130,000 clones, about 89% of which are singletons. The sequence was collected from an adult in good health. This sequence joins TRBV10-2 and TRBJ2-2; D is uncertain. The starting material was peripheral blood, obtained on day 0 of AZD1222 vaccination. CDR3 protein: CASSEVIGTGELFF. CDR3 bases: TGCGCCAGCAGTGAGGTCATTGGCACCGGGGAGCTGTTTTTT.